This T cell receptor (beta chain) is from a study of T cell responses to AZD1222 COVID-19 vaccine. A note on this clone: Its specificity is not known.

The V gene lost 0 bases and the J gene lost 1 base, with 9 bases spanning the gap. This CDR3 spans 15 amino acids. Germline assignment: CDR1 SEHNR and CDR2 FQNEAQ (reference sequence). Study-wide points: Samples come after the peak T cell response, not at day 14.

Combined were second doses at about 4 or about 12 weeks. Clones were sequenced by immunoSEQ multiplex PCR, and TCRdb holds only the in-frame ones, with some missing. Among 60,000 to 85,000 clones listed, around 87% were seen once. The sequence derives from an adult who received the AZD1222 COVID-19 vaccine. The chain carries TRBV7-9 and TRBJ1-2; no firm D call. The sequencing used peripheral blood, collected 28 days after the second AZD1222 dose. CDR3 DNA: TGTGCCAGCAGCTTAGCGGGGTACTATAACTATGGCTACACCTTC. The encoded protein is CASSLAGYYNYGYTF.